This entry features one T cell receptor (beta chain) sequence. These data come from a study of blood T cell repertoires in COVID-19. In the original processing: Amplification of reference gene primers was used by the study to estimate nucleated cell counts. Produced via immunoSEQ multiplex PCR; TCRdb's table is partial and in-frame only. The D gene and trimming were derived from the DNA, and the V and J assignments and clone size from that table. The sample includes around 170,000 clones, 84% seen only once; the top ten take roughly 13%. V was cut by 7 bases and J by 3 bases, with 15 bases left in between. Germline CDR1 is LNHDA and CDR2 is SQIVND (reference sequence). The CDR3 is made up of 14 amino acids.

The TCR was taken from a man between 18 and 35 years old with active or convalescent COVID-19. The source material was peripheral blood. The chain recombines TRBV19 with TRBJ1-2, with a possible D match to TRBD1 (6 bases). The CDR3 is CASNNRDIYYGYTF. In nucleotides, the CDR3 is TGTGCCAGTAACAACAGGGACATTTACTATGGCTACACCTTC.